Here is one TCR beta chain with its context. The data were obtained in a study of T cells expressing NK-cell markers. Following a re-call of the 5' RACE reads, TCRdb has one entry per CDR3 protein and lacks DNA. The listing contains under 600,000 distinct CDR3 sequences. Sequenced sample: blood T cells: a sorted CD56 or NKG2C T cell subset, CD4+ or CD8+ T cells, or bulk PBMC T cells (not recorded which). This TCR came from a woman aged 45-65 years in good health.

CDR3 in amino acids: CSGTTGWAEAFF. V and J are TRBV29-1 and TRBJ1-1; checking the TCRdb D call of TRBD1 is not possible without DNA. In germline, CDR1 is SQVTM, CDR2 ANQGSEA. This CDR3 contains 12 residues.